This entry lists 9 T cell receptor beta chains sequenced from one sample in a study of blood T cell repertoires in COVID-19. TCRdb's copy holds only in-frame clones and misses some; the assay was immunoSEQ multiplex PCR. The table has over 250,000 clones, under 90% seen once. The material sequenced was PBMCs or T cells enriched from blood (not recorded which). These TCRs come from a young man with acute COVID-19.

The chain is built from TRBV3-1 (or the pseudogene TRBV3-2) and TRBJ2-2; perhaps TRBD2 as D (6 bases). V shed 8 bases and J shed 8 bases, with 24 bases lying between them. Germline V lookup: CDR1 LGHDT, CDR2 YNNKEL (reference sequence). The CDR3 runs 16 residues. DNA of the CDR3: TGTGCCAGCGGCCCGCCGGGACGGAGGGTAATGGGGGAGCTGTTTTTT. Its translation is CASGPPGRRVMGELFF.

The gene calls are TRBV6-6 and TRBJ2-5, with a possible D match to TRBD1 (6 bases). V lost 6 bases, J lost 7 bases, and 27 bases lay in between. The CDR3 covers 17 residues. Germline lookup yields CDR1 MNHNY and CDR2 SVGAGI (reference sequence). The CDR3 region is CASSRRTGISPSVTQYF. CDR3 coding DNA: TGTGCCAGCAGCCGAAGAACAGGGATCTCCCCCAGCGTGACCCAGTACTTC.

This chain joins TRBV11-2 and TRBJ1-3; D call uncertain. The CDR3 extends over 16 amino acids. Trimming removed 5 bases at V and 0 bases at J, with 14 bases between. Germline CDR1 and CDR2: SGHAT and FQNNGV. CDR3 loop: CASSRRAGPSGNTIYF. In nucleotides, the CDR3 is TGTGCCAGCAGCCGACGCGCAGGCCCCTCTGGAAACACCATATATTTT.

The V and J genes are TRBV24-1 and TRBJ2-6; 11 nucleotides line up with TRBD2. This CDR3 contains 18 residues. The J segment lost 2 bases and the V segment lost 2 bases, leaving 4 bases of the junction unmatched. Germline V gives CDR1 KGHDR, CDR2 SFDVKD. DNA of the CDR3: TGTGCCACCAGTGATTCGGGACTAGCGGTAGCTGGGGCCAACGTCCTGACTTTC. Its translation is CATSDSGLAVAGANVLTF.

The CDR3 nucleotides read TGTGCCAGCAGCTCTGACCTCGACAGGGTGACCTATGGCTACACCTTC. Encoded protein: CASSSDLDRVTYGYTF. This rearrangement joins TRBV5-6 to TRBJ1-2; 7 bases align to TRBD1. This CDR3 is built from 16 residues. The germline gives CDR1 SGHDT, CDR2 YYEEEE. The V segment lost 3 bases and the J segment 4 bases; nucleotides outside the gene matches: 12.

This clone was seen once. V gene TRBV9 combines with J gene TRBJ2-3, with D perhaps matching TRBD2 (5 bases). The CDR3 runs 14 residues. Trimming shortened V by 6 bases and J by 6 bases, and 17 bases separated the two germline ends. CDR1 is SGDLS and CDR2 is YYNGEE in the germline V gene. For the CDR3, the DNA is TGTGCCAGCAACCAGCGGAGTCCGGGGGATACGCAGTATTTT. The encoded protein is CASNQRSPGDTQYF.

The chain couples TRBV27 to TRBJ2-2; D gene ambiguous. This CDR3 contains 14 residues. Germline CDR1 and CDR2: MNHEY and SMNVEV (reference sequence). Trimming took 3 bases from V and 6 from J, leaving 11 bases between them. The CDR3 region has the DNA TGTGCCAGCAGTTTTATGGCGGTAGCCGGGGAGCTGTTTTTT. This gives the protein CASSFMAVAGELFF.

This clone was seen at least ten times. The chain recombines TRBV11-3 with TRBJ1-4; 7 nucleotides agree with TRBD1. There are 14 residues in the CDR3. The V gene end was trimmed by 3 bases and the J gene end by 7 bases; junction bases not matched to a gene: 5. Germline V gives CDR1 SGHNT, CDR2 YENEEA. This CDR3 reads CASSLGTASEKLFF. The DNA of the CDR3 is TGTGCCAGCAGCTTGGGGACAGCCAGTGAAAAACTGTTTTTT.

The chain links TRBV5-4 to TRBJ1-1; TRBD1 agrees at 8 bases. The CDR3 consists of 15 residues. Trimming removed 3 bases from V and 1 base from J; junction bases left unmatched: 5. Germline CDR1 reads SGHNT; CDR2 reads YYREEE (reference sequence). CDR3 in DNA: TGTGCCAGCAGCTCGGGCGGACAGGGGAACACTGAAGCTTTCTTT. It yields the protein CASSSGGQGNTEAFF.